The clone carrying this T cell receptor (beta chain) appeared a few times. Its target is unknown. The data were taken from a study of cytomegalovirus exposure and HLA in healthy donors. Study-level points and caveats: Associated with cytomegalovirus, according to the listing, were 150 to 200 TCR beta chains.

The germline CDR1 and CDR2 sequences are SGHKS and YYEKEE (reference sequence). The CDR3 runs 14 residues. J lost 0 bases, V lost 3 bases, and 2 bases had no gene match. PCR amplification relied on 60 Vbeta primers (plus 13 Jbeta primers). Profiled with immunoSEQ multiplex PCR; TCRdb holds only in-frame clones, not every one. The sample comprises some 190,000 clones, 70% to 85% of which are singletons, and about 1.5% rests with the top ten. Sample: PBMCs. The clonotype comes from a man younger than 35 in good health and CMV-seronegative. This sequence joins TRBV5-5 and TRBJ1-1, with 7 positions matching TRBD1. The CDR3 DNA reads as TGTGCCAGCAGCTCACAGGGGTTGAACACTGAAGCTTTCTTT. The encoded protein is CASSSQGLNTEAFF.